This T cell receptor beta chain was found in a study of beta chain features in type 1 diabetes. Study-level findings and limits: Moderate yet significant TCRB CDR3 shortening was seen in Type 1 diabetes patients in all four CD4+ subsets.

Reverse transcription of all isolated RNA meant that expressed TCRB transcripts were sequenced. Assay used: immunoSEQ multiplex PCR; TCRdb lists only in-frame clones, some missing. Altogether 300,000 to 350,000 clones are present, roughly 13% being singletons, with the ten largest covering roughly 0.015%. Turning to this clone: Its target is not known.

This CDR3 spans 17 amino acids. Per the germline V gene, CDR1 is LNHNV and CDR2 is YYDKDF (reference sequence). With 8 bases clipped from V and 8 bases from J, the junction kept 21 bases outside the gene matches. This clonotype was sampled from a young woman with type 1 diabetes. The sample was naive CD4+ T cells from blood. The chain carries TRBV15 and TRBJ2-1, with TRBD1 matching 7 bases. CDR3 DNA sequence: TGTGCCACCCTGAACAAACTAACCGGGACAGAGCCGGATGAGCAGTTCTTC. Its translation is CATLNKLTGTEPDEQFF. The whole variable domain, remainder taken from reference TRBV15 and TRBJ2-1, is DAMVIQNPRYQVTQFGKPVTLSCSQTLNHNVMYWYQQKSSQAPKLLFHYYDKDFNNEADTPDNFQSRRPNTSFCFLDIRSPGLGDTAMYLCATLNKLTGTEPDEQFFGPGTRLTVL.